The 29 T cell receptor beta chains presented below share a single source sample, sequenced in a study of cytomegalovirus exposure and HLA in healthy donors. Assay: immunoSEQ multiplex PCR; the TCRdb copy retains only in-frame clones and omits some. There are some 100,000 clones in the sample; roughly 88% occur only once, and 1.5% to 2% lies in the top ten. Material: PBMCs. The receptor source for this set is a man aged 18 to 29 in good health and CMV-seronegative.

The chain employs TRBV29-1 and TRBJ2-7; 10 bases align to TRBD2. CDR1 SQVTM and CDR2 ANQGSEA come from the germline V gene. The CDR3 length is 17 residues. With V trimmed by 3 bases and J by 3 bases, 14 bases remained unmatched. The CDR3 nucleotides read TGCAGCGTTGATGTTGGTTGGCGGACTAGCGGTCTCTACGAGCAGTACTTC. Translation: CSVDVGWRTSGLYEQYF.

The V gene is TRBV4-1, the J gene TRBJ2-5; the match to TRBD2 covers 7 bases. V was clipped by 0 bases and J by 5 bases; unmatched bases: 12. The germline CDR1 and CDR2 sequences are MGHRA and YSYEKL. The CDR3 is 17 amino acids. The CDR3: CASSQESSGATGETQYF. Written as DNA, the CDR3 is TGCGCCAGCAGCCAAGAATCCAGCGGGGCGACGGGGGAGACCCAGTACTTC.

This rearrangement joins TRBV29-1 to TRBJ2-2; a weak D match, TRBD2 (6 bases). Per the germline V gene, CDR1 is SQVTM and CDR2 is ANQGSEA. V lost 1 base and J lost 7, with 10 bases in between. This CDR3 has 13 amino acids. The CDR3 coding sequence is TGCAGCGTTGAAGCGCGCGGGGTCGGGGAGCTGTTTTTT. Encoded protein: CSVEARGVGELFF.

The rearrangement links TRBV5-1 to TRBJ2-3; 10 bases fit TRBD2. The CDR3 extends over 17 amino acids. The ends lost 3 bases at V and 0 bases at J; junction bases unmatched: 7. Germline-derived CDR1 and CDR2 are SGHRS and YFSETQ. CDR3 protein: CASSSPSGSASTDTQYF. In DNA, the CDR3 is TGCGCCAGCAGCTCGCCTAGCGGGAGCGCTAGCACAGATACGCAGTATTTT.

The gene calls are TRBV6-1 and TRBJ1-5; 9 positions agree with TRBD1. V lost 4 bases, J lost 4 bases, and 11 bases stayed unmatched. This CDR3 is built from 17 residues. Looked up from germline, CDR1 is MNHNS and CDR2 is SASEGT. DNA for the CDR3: TGTGCCAGCAGTGTGACGAGGGACAGGGCCAGAAATCAGCCCCAGCATTTT. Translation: CASSVTRDRARNQPQHF.

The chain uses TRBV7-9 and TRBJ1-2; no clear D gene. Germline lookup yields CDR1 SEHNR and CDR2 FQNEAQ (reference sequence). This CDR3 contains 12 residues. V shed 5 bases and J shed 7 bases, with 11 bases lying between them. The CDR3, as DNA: TGTGCCAGCAGCCCGGACCGGGGTGGCTACACCTTC. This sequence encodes CASSPDRGGYTF.

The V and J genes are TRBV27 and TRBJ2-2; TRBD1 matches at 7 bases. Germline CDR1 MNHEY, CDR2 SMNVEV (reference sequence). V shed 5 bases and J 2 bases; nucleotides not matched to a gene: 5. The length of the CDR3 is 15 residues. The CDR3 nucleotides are TGTGCCAGCAGTCCAGGACAGGCTAACACCGGGGAGCTGTTTTTT. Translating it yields CASSPGQANTGELFF.

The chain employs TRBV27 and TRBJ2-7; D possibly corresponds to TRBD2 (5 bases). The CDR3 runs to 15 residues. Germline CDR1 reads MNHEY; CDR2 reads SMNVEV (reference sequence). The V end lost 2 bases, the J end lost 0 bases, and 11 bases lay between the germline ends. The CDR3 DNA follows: TGTGCCAGCAGTTTACACGCCGGGAACTCCTACGAGCAGTACTTC. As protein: CASSLHAGNSYEQYF.

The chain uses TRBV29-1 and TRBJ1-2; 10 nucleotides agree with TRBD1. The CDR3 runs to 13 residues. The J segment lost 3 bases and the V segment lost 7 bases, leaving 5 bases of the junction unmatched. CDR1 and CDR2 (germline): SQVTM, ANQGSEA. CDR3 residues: CSAGQGIDYGYTF. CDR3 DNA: TGCAGCGCGGGACAGGGGATCGACTATGGCTACACCTTC.

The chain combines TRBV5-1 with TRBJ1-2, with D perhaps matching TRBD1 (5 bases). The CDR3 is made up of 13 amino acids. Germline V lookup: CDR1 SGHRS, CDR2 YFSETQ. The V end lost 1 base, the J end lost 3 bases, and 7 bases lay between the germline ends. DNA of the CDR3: TGCGCCAGCAGCTTGTGGGGCGACTATGGCTACACCTTC. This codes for CASSLWGDYGYTF.

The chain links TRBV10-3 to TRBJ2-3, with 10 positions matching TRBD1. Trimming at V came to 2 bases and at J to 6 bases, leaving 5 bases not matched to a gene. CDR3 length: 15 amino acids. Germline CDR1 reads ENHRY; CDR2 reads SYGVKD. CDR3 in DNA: TGTGCCATCAGTGAGCCGGGACAGGGGTTGGATACGCAGTATTTT. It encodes CAISEPGQGLDTQYF.

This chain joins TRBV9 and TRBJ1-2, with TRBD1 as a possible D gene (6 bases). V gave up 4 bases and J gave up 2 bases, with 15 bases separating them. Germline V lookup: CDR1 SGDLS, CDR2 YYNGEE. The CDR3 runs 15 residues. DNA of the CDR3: TGTGCCAGCAGCCCGGAACAGGGCCGAAACTATGGCTACACCTTC. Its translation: CASSPEQGRNYGYTF.

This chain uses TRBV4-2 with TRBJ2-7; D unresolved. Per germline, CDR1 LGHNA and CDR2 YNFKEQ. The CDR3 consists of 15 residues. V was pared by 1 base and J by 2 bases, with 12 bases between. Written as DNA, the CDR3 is TGTGCCAGCAGCCAAGGGTTACTTGGGCCCTACGAGCAGTACTTC. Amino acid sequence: CASSQGLLGPYEQYF.

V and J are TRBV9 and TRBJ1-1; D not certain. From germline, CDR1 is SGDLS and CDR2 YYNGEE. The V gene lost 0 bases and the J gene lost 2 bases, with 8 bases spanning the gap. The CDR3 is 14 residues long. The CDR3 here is CASSVGGSNTEAFF. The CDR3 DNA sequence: TGTGCCAGCAGCGTAGGAGGATCCAACACTGAAGCTTTCTTT.

This CDR3 reads CASSLLLSGANVLTF. CDR3 sequence (DNA): TGTGCCAGCAGTTTACTTCTATCTGGGGCCAACGTCCTGACTTTC. This rearrangement joins TRBV27 to TRBJ2-6; no reliable D call. The CDR3 runs to 15 residues. Trimming removed 2 bases from V and 1 base from J, with 6 bases in between. Germline V gene lookup returns CDR1 MNHEY and CDR2 SMNVEV (reference sequence).

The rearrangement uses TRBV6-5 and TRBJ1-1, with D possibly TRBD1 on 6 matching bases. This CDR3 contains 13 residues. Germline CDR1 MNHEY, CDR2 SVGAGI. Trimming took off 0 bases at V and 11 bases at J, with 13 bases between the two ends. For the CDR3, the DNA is TGTGCCAGCAGTTACTCGATGCACAGGGACGCTTTCTTT. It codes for CASSYSMHRDAFF.

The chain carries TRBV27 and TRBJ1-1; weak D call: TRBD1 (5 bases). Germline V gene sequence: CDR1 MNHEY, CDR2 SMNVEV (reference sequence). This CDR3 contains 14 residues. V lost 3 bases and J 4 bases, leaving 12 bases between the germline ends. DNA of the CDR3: TGTGCCAGCAGTTTTGGGGCTCCGGGCACTGAAGCTTTCTTT. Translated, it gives CASSFGAPGTEAFF.

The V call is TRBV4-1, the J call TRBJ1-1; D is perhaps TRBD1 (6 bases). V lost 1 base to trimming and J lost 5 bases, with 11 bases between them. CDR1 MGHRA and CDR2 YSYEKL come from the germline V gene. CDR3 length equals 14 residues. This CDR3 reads CASSQVSRGTEAFF. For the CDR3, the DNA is TGCGCCAGCAGCCAAGTGTCCAGGGGTACTGAAGCTTTCTTT.

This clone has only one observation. CDR3 in DNA: TGTGCCAGCAGTGACACTGGGGGCTCTGGCTACACCTTC. Amino acid sequence: CASSDTGGSGYTF. The gene calls are TRBV6-4 and TRBJ1-2; possibly TRBD1 for D (6 bases). The germline CDR1 and CDR2 sequences are MRHNA and SNTAGT. The CDR3 sequence is 13 residues long. The ends were cut back, 2 bases at V and 7 bases at J, with 11 bases in the middle.

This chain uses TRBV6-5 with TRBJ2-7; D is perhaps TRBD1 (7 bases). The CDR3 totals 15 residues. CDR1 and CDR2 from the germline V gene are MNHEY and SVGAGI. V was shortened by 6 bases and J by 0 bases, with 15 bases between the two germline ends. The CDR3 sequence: CASSPGQDYSYEQYF. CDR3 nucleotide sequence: TGTGCCAGCAGCCCTGGACAGGACTACTCCTACGAGCAGTACTTC.

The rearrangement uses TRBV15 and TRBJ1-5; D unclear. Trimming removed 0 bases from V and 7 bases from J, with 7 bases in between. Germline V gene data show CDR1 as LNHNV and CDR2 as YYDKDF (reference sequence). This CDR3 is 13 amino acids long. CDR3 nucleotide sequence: TGTGCCACCAGCAGAGAACGGGGACAGCCCCAGCATTTT. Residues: CATSRERGQPQHF.

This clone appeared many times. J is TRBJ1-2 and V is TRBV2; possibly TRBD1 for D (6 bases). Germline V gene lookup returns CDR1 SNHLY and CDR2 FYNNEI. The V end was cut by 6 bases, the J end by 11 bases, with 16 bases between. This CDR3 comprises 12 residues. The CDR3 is CASSANDRHYTF. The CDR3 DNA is TGTGCCAGCAGCGCAAACGACAGGCATTACACCTTC.

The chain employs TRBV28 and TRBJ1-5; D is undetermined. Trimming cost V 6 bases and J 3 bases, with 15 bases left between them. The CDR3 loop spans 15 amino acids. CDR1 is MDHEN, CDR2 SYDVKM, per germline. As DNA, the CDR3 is TGTGCCAGCAGCTTGGCAGGCAGCCTCAATCAGCCCCAGCATTTT. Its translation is CASSLAGSLNQPQHF.

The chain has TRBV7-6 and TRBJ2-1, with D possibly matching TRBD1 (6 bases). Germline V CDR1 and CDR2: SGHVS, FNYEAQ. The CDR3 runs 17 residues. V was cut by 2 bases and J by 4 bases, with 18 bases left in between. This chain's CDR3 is CASSLLIVQGFYNEQFF. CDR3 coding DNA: TGTGCCAGCAGCTTACTGATTGTCCAGGGGTTTTACAATGAGCAGTTCTTC.

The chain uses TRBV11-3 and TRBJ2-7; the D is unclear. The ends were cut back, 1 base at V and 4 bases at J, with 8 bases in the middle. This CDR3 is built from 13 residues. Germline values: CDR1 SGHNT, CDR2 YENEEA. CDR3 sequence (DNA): TGTGCCAGCAGCTTAGGCGGAAAATACGAGCAGTACTTC. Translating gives CASSLGGKYEQYF. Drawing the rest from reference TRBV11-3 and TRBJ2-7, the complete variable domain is EAGVVQSPRYKIIEKKQPVAFWCNPISGHNTLYWYLQNLGQGPELLIRYENEEAVDDSQLPKDRFSAERLKGVDSTLKIQPAELGDSAVYLCASSLGGKYEQYFGPGTRLTVT.

The CDR3 sequence: CASSEVFYEQYF. For the CDR3, the DNA is TGTGCCAGCAGTGAAGTATTTTACGAGCAGTACTTC. The V and J genes are TRBV6-1 and TRBJ2-7; D gene uncertain. The germline V gene encodes CDR1 MNHNS and CDR2 SASEGT. The V end lost 1 base, the J end lost 4 bases, and 5 bases lay between the germline ends. This CDR3 is 12 amino acids long.

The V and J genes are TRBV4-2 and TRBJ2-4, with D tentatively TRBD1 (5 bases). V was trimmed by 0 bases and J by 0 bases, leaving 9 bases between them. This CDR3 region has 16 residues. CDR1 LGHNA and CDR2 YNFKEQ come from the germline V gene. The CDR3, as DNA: TGTGCCAGCAGCCAAGATAGGGGTTTAGCCAAAAACATTCAGTACTTC. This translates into CASSQDRGLAKNIQYF.

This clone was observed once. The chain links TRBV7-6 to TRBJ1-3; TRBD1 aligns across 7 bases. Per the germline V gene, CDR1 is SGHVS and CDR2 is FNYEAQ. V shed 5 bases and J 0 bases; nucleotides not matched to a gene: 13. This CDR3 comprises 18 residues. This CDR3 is CASSPRTGETFSGNTIYF. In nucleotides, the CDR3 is TGTGCCAGCAGCCCGAGGACAGGCGAAACATTCTCTGGAAACACCATATATTTT.

CDR3 sequence reads: CASSLELAGGEQYF. The CDR3 nucleotides are TGTGCCAGCAGCTTAGAGTTAGCGGGGGGCGAGCAGTACTTC. The chain employs TRBV5-4 and TRBJ2-7; 10 positions agree with TRBD2. CDR3 length equals 14 residues. CDR1 and CDR2 (germline): SGHNT, YYREEE (reference sequence). The J segment lost 6 bases and the V segment lost 2 bases, leaving 5 bases of the junction unmatched. Drawing the rest from reference TRBV5-4 and TRBJ2-7, the complete variable domain is ETGVTQSPTHLIKTRGQQVTLRCSSQSGHNTVSWYQQALGQGPQFIFQYYREEENGRGNFPPRFSGLQFPNYSSELNVNALELDDSALYLCASSLELAGGEQYFGPGTRLTVT.